This TCR beta chain was recorded in a study of PD-1 blockade in classical Hodgkin lymphoma. The study's findings and limits: The study found that TCR diversity rose significantly by C4D1 in CD4+ but not CD8+ cells. Whoever responded completely had baseline diversity much like that seen in newly diagnosed patients.

Concerning this clone: Its matching antigen is unknown.

Assay used: immunoSEQ multiplex PCR; TCRdb lists only in-frame clones, some missing. The sample lists approximately 27,000 clones, approximately 80% occurring once. The CDR3 spans 12 residues. Germline V gives CDR1 MNHEY, CDR2 SVGAGI. The V end was cut by 6 bases, the J end by 9 bases, with 12 bases between. Specified time point: cycle 4 day 1 (C4D1), after five to seven weeks of nivolumab. Every one of the patients relapsed after autologous stem cell transplantation (brentuximab vedotin exposure was variable). The input for sequencing was peripheral blood mononuclear cells (PBMCs), taken before the fourth cycle of nivolumab. This sequence joins TRBV6-5 and TRBJ1-5, with a possible D match to TRBD1 (5 bases). The receptor was derived from a human donor with classical Hodgkin lymphoma. CDR3 in amino acids: CASRQGARPQHF. The CDR3 region has the DNA TGTGCCAGCAGGCAGGGTGCAAGGCCCCAGCATTTT.